This paragraph reports one T cell receptor beta chain. It lacks a known antigen. Base qualities are not recorded, but no much larger clone differs from it by a single base. The trim is 3 bases for V and 2 bases for J, with a gap of 8 bases between the germline ends. The CDR3 sequence holds 13 residues, the cysteine and phenylalanine included. The kept DNA is CDR3 alone, 39 bases in frame from the first base. Sequences SNHLY (CDR1) and FYNNEI (CDR2) are obtained from the germline V gene. The time point label of this sample denotes: individuals recovered from natural SARS-CoV-2 infection. This sample is part of a study of Ad26.COV2.S vaccination and SARS-CoV-2 variants (dated by TCRdb to the early 2020s). General notes on the study: TCRbeta repertoire sequencing was used to assess the specificity and breadth of SARS-CoV-2-reactive T cell receptors after Ad26.COV2.S vaccination. A total of some 30 samples were included in the TCR-sequenced set, comprising around 20 Ad26.COV2.S vaccine recipients, 5 placebo recipients and 8 SARS-CoV-2 convalescent individuals.

The study at large found these results: After vaccination, spike-specific CD8+ and CD4+ T cell responses were reported to show substantial breadth. Ad26.COV2.S recipients had higher spike-specific TCR breadth than placebo recipients (P = 0.0014). The authors noted that the TCR breadth and depth analyses may have underestimated total T cell responses. Vaccine and placebo recipients had similar non-spike TCR breadth, a finding consistent with the vaccine containing only spike.

The immunoSEQ Assay was the method used to sequence TCRbeta CDR3 regions. After extraction, genomic DNA underwent amplification by bias-controlled multiplex PCR, followed by high-throughput sequencing. Per the source publication's procedure: To quantify the absolute abundance of every unique TCRbeta CDR3 region, sequences were collapsed and filtered. T cell fraction was estimated by normalizing TCRbeta template counts to usable DNA, with usable DNA measured through amplification of reference genes found in all nucleated cells. Repertoire TCRs were annotated as SARS-CoV-2-specific by exact matching of V gene, CDR3 amino acid sequence and J gene to a known reactive TCR set. The reference SARS-CoV-2 TCR set came from MIRA and was filtered for enrichment in COVID-19-positive ImmuneCODE repertoires, removing public or cross-reactive TCRs. Using the MIRA antigens, annotated TCRs were further analysed by specific ORF or by position within an ORF. Breadth was defined as the number of annotated unique rearrangements divided by the total number of unique productive rearrangements, and depth was defined as the summed frequency of the annotated unique rearrangements. Group comparisons of TCR breadth used two-sided Wilcoxon rank-sum tests. The clones in this table, taken by TCRdb from immuneACCESS, are in-frame only. Not every clone is retained; where verified, under half of the shortfall comes from an unresolved V gene, and the cause of the rest is unknown. From that table come the V and J calls and clone size; the DNA was used to work out D and trimming. The sample table shows about 180,000 clones, and roughly nine tenths are seen once. Of the sample, around 6.3% falls within the top ten clones.

The sample was peripheral blood, taken after recovery from COVID-19. This TCR was sampled from a human donor who had recovered from COVID-19. The rearrangement joined TRBV2 to TRBJ2-7; the D gene remains uncertain. The CDR3 has the sequence CASSEGRTYEQYF. The nucleotide sequence is given as TGTGCCAGCAGTGAGGGCAGAACCTACGAGCAGTACTTC.